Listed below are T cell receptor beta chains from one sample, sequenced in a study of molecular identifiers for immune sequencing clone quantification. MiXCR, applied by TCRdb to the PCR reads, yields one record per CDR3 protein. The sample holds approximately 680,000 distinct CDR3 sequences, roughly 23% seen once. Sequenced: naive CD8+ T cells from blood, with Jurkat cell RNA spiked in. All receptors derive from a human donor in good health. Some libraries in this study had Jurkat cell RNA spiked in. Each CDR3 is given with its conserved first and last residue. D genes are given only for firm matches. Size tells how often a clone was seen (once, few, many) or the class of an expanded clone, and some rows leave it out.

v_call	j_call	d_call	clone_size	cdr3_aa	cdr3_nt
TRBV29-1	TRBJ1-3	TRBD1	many	CSVQGGPTGNTIYF	TGCAGCGTTCAGGGGGGCCCTACTGGAAACACCATATATTTT
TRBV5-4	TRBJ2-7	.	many	CASSLGQGGSYEQYF	TGTGCCAGCAGCTTGGGCCAGGGGGGCTCCTACGAGCAGTACTTC
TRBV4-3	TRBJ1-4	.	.	CASSPEAPAVF	TGCGCCAGCAGCCCTGAGGCCCCCGCGGTTTTT
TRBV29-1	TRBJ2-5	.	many	CSVVPVWQDQETQYF	TGCAGCGTTGTACCTGTATGGCAAGACCAAGAGACCCAGTACTTC
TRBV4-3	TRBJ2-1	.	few	CASSQDRPPVNEQFF	TGCGCCAGCAGCCAAGATCGCCCACCTGTGAATGAGCAGTTCTTC
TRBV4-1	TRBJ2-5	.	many	CASSQEGGLPQETQYF	TGCGCCAGCAGCCAAGAAGGCGGCCTGCCGCAAGAGACCCAGTACTTC
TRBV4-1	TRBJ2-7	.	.	CASSQDQVRMMYEQYF	TGCGCCAGCAGCCAAGATCAGGTTAGAATGATGTACGAGCAGTACTTC
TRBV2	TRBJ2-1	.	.	CASLSAGSSYNEQFF	TGTGCCAGCCTTAGCGCGGGTAGCTCCTACAATGAGCAGTTCTTC
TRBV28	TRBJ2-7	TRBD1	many	CASSFRGQGNEQYF	TGTGCCAGCAGTTTTAGGGGACAGGGGAACGAGCAGTACTTC
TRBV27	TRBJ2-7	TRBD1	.	CASSLIAGGVSSYEQYF	TGTGCCAGCAGTTTGATAGCAGGGGGAGTGAGCTCCTACGAGCAGTACTTC
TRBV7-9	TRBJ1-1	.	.	CTSSQTSTGVNTEAFF	TGTACCAGCAGCCAGACATCGACAGGAGTTAACACTGAAGCTTTCTTC
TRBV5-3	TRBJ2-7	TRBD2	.	CASSRAGRAGAVYEQYF	TGTGCCAGCAGCCGGGCAGGACGAGCGGGAGCGGTGTACGAGCAGTACTTC
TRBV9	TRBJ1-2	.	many	CASSAPDRDLNYGYTF	TGTGCCAGCAGTGCCCCGGACAGAGACTTAAACTATGGCTACACCTTC
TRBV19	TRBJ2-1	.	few	CASSIIASSYNEQFF	TGTGCCAGTAGTATAATAGCGTCGTCCTACAATGAGCAGTTCTTC
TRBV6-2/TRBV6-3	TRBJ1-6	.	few	CASKNLQGSSPLHF	TGTGCCAGCAAAAACCTACAGGGCAGTTCACCCCTCCACTTT